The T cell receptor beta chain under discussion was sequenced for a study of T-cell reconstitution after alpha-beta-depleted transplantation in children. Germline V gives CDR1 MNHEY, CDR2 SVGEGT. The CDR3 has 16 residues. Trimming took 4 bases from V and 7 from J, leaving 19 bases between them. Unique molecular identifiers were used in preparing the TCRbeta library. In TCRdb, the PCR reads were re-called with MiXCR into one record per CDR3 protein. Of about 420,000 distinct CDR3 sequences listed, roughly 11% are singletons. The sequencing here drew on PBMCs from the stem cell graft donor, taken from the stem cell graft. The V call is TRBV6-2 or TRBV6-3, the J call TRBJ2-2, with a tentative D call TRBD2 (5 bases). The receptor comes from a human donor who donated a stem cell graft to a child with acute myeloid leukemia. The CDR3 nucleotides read TGTGCCAGCAGTTGGACCCGGGAAGGTCCGCGCGGGGAGCTGTTTTTT. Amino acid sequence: CASSWTREGPRGELFF.